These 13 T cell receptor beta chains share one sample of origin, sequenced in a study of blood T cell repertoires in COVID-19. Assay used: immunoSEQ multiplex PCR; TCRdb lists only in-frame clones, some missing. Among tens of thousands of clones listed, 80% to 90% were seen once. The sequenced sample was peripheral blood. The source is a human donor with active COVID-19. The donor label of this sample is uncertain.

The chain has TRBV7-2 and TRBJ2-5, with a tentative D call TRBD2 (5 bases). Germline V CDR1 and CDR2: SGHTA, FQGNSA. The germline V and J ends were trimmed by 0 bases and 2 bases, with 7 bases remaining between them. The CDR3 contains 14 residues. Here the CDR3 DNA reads TGTGCCAGCAGCTTAGCTTCGGGGCAAGAGACCCAGTACTTC. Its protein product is CASSLASGQETQYF.

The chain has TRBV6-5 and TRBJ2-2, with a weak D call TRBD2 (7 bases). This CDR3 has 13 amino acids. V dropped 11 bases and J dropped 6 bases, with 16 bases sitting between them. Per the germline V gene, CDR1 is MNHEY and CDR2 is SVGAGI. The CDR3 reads CAGGAGIPGELFF. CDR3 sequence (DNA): TGTGCCGGGGGGGCAGGGATCCCCGGGGAGCTGTTTTTT.

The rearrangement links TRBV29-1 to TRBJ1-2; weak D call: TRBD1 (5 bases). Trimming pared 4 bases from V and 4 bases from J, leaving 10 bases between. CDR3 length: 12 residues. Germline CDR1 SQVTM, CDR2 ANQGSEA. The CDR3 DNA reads TGCAGCGTTGTGGAGGGGTTCTATGGCTACACCTTC. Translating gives CSVVEGFYGYTF.

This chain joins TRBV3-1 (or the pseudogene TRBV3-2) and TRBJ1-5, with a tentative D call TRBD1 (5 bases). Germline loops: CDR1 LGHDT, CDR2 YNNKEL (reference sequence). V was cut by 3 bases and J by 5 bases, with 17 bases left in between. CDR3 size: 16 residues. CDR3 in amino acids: CASSQGGGRTHQPQHF. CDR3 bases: TGTGCCAGCAGCCAGGGGGGGGGACGGACTCATCAGCCCCAGCATTTT.

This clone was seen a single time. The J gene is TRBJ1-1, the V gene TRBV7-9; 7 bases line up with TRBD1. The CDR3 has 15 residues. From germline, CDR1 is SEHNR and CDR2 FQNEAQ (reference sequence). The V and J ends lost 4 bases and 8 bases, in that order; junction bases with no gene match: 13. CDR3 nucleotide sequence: TGTGCCAGCAGCTACTGGACAGGCGCCGAAGGAGAAGCTTTCTTT. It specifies CASSYWTGAEGEAFF.

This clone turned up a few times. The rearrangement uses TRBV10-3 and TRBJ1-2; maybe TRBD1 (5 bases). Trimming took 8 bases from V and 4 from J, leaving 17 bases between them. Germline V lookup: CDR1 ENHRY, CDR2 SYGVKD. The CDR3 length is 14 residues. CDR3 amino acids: CAISGQPGAYGYTF. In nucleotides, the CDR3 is TGTGCCATCTCAGGGCAGCCGGGTGCCTATGGCTACACCTTC.

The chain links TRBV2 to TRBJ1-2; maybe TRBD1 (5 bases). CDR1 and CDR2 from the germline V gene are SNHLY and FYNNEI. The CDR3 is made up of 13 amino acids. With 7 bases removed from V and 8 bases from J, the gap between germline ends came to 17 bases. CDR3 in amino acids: CASIAGGLGGYTF. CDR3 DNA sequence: TGTGCCAGCATCGCGGGGGGATTGGGCGGCTACACCTTC.

CDR3 bases: TGTGCCAGCAGTCCCGGGACAGCACTCTCCTATAATTCACCCCTCCACTTT. Translated, it gives CASSPGTALSYNSPLHF. The chain carries TRBV5-4 and TRBJ1-6, with 7 bases identical to TRBD1. Looked up from germline, CDR1 is SGHNT and CDR2 is YYREEE (reference sequence). The CDR3 spans 17 residues. The ends lost 5 bases at V and 0 bases at J; junction bases unmatched: 8.

DNA of the CDR3: TGCGCCAGCAGGCTGGCTGGAGGGCACACCGGGGAGCTGTTTTTT. Protein: CASRLAGGHTGELFF. The chain links TRBV5-1 to TRBJ2-2, with a weak D call TRBD2 (6 bases). CDR3 length equals 15 residues. Trimming shortened V by 5 bases and J by 3 bases, and 14 bases separated the two germline ends. From germline, CDR1 is SGHRS and CDR2 YFSETQ.

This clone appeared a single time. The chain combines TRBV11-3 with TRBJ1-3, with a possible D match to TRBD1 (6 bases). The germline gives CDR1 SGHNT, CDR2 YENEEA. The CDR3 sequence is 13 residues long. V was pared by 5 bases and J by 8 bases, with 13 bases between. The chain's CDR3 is CASSRTVGDTIYF. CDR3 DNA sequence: TGTGCCAGCAGCAGGACAGTAGGTGACACCATATATTTT.

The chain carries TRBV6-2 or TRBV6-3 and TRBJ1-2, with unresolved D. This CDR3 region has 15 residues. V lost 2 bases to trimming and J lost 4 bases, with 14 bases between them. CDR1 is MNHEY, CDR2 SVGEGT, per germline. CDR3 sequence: CASSYRQDGIYGYTF. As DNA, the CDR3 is TGTGCCAGCAGTTACAGGCAGGACGGGATCTATGGCTACACCTTC.

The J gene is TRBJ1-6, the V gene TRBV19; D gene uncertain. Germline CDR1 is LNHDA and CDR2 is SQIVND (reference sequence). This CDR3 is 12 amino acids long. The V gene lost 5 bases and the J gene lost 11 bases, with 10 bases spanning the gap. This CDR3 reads CASSAGIPPLHF. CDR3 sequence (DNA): TGTGCCAGTAGTGCGGGTATTCCACCCCTCCACTTT.

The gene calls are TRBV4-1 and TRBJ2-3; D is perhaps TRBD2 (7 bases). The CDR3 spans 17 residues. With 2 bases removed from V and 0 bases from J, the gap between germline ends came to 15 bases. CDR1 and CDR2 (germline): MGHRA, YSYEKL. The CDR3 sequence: CASSQRGGGISTDTQYF. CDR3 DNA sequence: TGCGCCAGCAGCCAAAGGGGGGGCGGGATTAGCACAGATACGCAGTATTTT.